This TCR beta chain was sequenced in a study of early T cells in non-severe SARS-CoV-2 infection. Whole-study context: From unsorted whole blood, bulk RNA was sequenced, and the chains remained unpaired.

The germline V gene encodes CDR1 MNHNY and CDR2 SVGAGI (reference sequence). The length of the CDR3 is 13 residues. Individual cDNA molecules each received unique molecular identifiers attached to them. TCRdb used MiXCR to reprocess the 5' RACE reads, holding one entry per CDR3 protein. In the table there are roughly 63,000 distinct CDR3 sequences, approximately 13% of which are singletons. This receptor was identified in an adult who was a healthcare worker with PCR-confirmed SARS-CoV-2 infection or an uninfected control (not recorded which). The chain links TRBV6-6 to TRBJ2-7; TRBD2 might be the D (5 bases). The J call is doubtful: the DNA matches TRBJ2-1 better. Sequencing was performed on whole blood. In DNA, the CDR3 is TGTGCCAGCAGTTCCGAGGGCCTATACGAGCAGTTCTTC. It translates to CASSSEGLYEQFF.